This entry lists 30 T cell receptor beta chains sequenced from one sample in a study of cytomegalovirus exposure and HLA in healthy donors. Vbeta (60) and Jbeta (13) primers were used in the PCR. The data were produced by immunoSEQ multiplex PCR, yet TCRdb's version contains in-frame clones alone and is incomplete. The specimen's table records roughly 73,000 clones. Sequencing used PBMCs. The receptors here all came from a man aged 50-59 years in good health and CMV-seropositive.

The rearrangement joins TRBV27 to TRBJ2-7, with 10 bases matching TRBD2. V lost 6 bases to trimming and J lost 3 bases; unmatched junction nucleotides: 5. Germline lookup yields CDR1 MNHEY and CDR2 SMNVEV (reference sequence). CDR3 length: 14 residues. CDR3 region: CASRGGLAVYEQYF. The CDR3 DNA follows: TGTGCCAGCAGGGGTGGACTAGCGGTCTACGAGCAGTACTTC.

The chain uses TRBV6-5 and TRBJ2-1; 7 bases are shared with TRBD1. The CDR3 is made up of 14 amino acids. CDR1 and CDR2 (germline): MNHEY, SVGAGI. J gave up 6 bases and V 5 bases, and 7 bases lay outside the gene matches. The CDR3 is CASSRRDRRNEQFF. CDR3 coding DNA: TGTGCCAGCAGTCGCCGGGACAGACGCAATGAGCAGTTCTTC.

The CDR3 DNA is TGTGCCAGCAGTGAATTTACCTTGGGAGGGGGGGTCCCAGAGACCCAGTACTTC. Amino acid sequence: CASSEFTLGGGVPETQYF. This chain uses TRBV25-1 with TRBJ2-5; weak D call: TRBD2 (7 bases). Germline V CDR1 and CDR2: MGHDK, SYGVNS. The V and J ends lost 1 base and 4 bases respectively, with 22 bases between them. The CDR3 spans 18 residues.

The chain uses TRBV2 and TRBJ2-1; no clear D. This CDR3 contains 13 residues. Germline loops: CDR1 SNHLY, CDR2 FYNNEI. V lost 8 bases and J lost 2, with 10 bases in between. The CDR3 sequence is CASHNSTYNEQFF. The DNA for the CDR3 is TGTGCCAGCCATAACAGTACCTACAATGAGCAGTTCTTC.

This chain joins TRBV4-2 and TRBJ2-3; 8 nucleotides match TRBD1. Per germline, CDR1 LGHNA and CDR2 YNFKEQ. The CDR3 covers 18 residues. J was trimmed by 4 bases and V by 3 bases; bases with no gene match: 15. CDR3 in DNA: TGTGCCAGCAGCCATGAAGGACAGGGAACGGAGGGCGCAGATACGCAGTATTTT. Translation gives CASSHEGQGTEGADTQYF.

V is TRBV5-1 and J is TRBJ2-2, with a tentative D call TRBD2 (6 bases). CDR1 is SGHRS and CDR2 is YFSETQ in the germline V gene. V was pared by 5 bases and J by 6 bases, with 23 bases between. This CDR3 region has 17 residues. CDR3 DNA: TGCGCCAGCAGTCTCCCTAAAGCGGACGGGGAGGCCGGGGAGCTGTTTTTT. This encodes CASSLPKADGEAGELFF.

The chain links TRBV5-1 to TRBJ2-5; D is possibly TRBD2 (6 bases). Trimming cost V 6 bases and J 5 bases, with 17 bases left between them. This CDR3 has 14 amino acids. Per germline, CDR1 SGHRS and CDR2 YFSETQ. The chain's CDR3 is CASTRGGAGETQYF. The CDR3 coding sequence is TGCGCCAGCACCCGAGGAGGGGCCGGGGAGACCCAGTACTTC.

The rearrangement uses TRBV29-1 and TRBJ2-5; TRBD1 agrees at 10 bases. The germline CDR1 and CDR2 sequences are SQVTM and ANQGSEA. V lost 6 bases, J lost 4 bases, and 2 bases stayed unmatched. This CDR3 has 12 residues. The CDR3 loop is CSVDRGPETQYF. The CDR3, as DNA: TGCAGCGTCGACAGGGGGCCAGAGACCCAGTACTTC.

This chain links TRBV15 with TRBJ2-2, with 8 nucleotides matching TRBD1. The CDR3 sequence is 15 residues long. CDR1 is LNHNV and CDR2 is YYDKDF in the germline V gene (reference sequence). Unmatched junction bases numbered 6, after V lost 4 bases and J lost 5 bases. The CDR3 is CATSTRTGSTGELFF. CDR3 sequence (DNA): TGTGCCACCAGCACCCGGACAGGGAGTACCGGGGAGCTGTTTTTT.

This CDR3 reads CASSQEVGGIEAFF. The CDR3 DNA reads TGCGCCAGCAGCCAAGAAGTAGGGGGAATTGAAGCTTTCTTT. The chain couples TRBV4-1 to TRBJ1-1; TRBD1 might be the D (6 bases). V lost 0 bases and J lost 7, with 12 bases in between. CDR3 length: 14 amino acids. CDR1 and CDR2 (germline): MGHRA, YSYEKL.

This chain connects TRBV9 to TRBJ2-5; TRBD1 agrees at 11 bases. This CDR3 is built from 14 residues. Germline CDR1 SGDLS, CDR2 YYNGEE. Trimming at V came to 3 bases and at J to 5 bases, leaving 3 bases not matched to a gene. The CDR3: CASSGTGGPETQYF. The CDR3 coding sequence is TGTGCCAGCAGCGGGACAGGGGGCCCGGAGACCCAGTACTTC.

V gene TRBV5-1 combines with J gene TRBJ1-1; a weak D match, TRBD1 (5 bases). CDR1 and CDR2 (germline): SGHRS, YFSETQ. The CDR3 contains 14 residues. Between the trimmed V and J ends, which lost 0 bases and 5 bases, there was a span of 11 bases. Written as DNA, the CDR3 is TGCGCCAGCAGCTTGGGACAGAGTTTTACTGAAGCTTTCTTT. Protein product: CASSLGQSFTEAFF.

CDR3 sequence reads: CASSLEGLGEKLFF. Here the CDR3 DNA reads TGTGCCAGCAGCTTAGAGGGACTAGGGGAAAAACTGTTTTTT. This chain joins TRBV7-9 and TRBJ1-4; perhaps TRBD1 as D (5 bases). From germline, CDR1 is SEHNR and CDR2 FQNEAQ (reference sequence). The CDR3 is made up of 14 amino acids. Trimming left V 1 base short and J 8 bases short, with 11 bases between.

This sequence joins TRBV18 and TRBJ2-2; D unclear. Trimming stripped 5 bases from V and 0 bases from J, with 7 bases between. The CDR3 runs 14 residues. Germline CDR1 and CDR2: KGHSH and LQKENI. CDR3 region: CASSETTNTGELFF. DNA for the CDR3: TGTGCCAGCTCAGAAACTACGAACACCGGGGAGCTGTTTTTT.

The chain joins TRBV27 to TRBJ2-7; D perhaps matches TRBD2 (5 bases). This CDR3 is built from 13 residues. CDR1 is MNHEY and CDR2 is SMNVEV in the germline V gene (reference sequence). Trimming stripped 6 bases from V and 7 bases from J, with 16 bases between. The CDR3: CASRVGGSGEQYF. DNA for the CDR3: TGTGCCAGCAGGGTAGGAGGCAGCGGTGAGCAGTACTTC.

The chain couples TRBV9 to TRBJ2-7; TRBD1 is a possible D gene (8 bases). Germline CDR1 is SGDLS and CDR2 is YYNGEE. V was cut by 3 bases and J by 4 bases, with 14 bases left in between. This CDR3 spans 14 amino acids. CDR3 DNA: TGTGCCAGCAGCGCCGGACAGGGAGGGTACGAGCAGTACTTC. Residues: CASSAGQGGYEQYF.

The chain employs TRBV2 and TRBJ1-1, with TRBD1 as a possible D gene (5 bases). Germline values: CDR1 SNHLY, CDR2 FYNNEI. The CDR3 spans 12 residues. The germline V and J ends were trimmed by 4 bases and 9 bases, with 12 bases remaining between them. This CDR3 reads CASSGAGHQAFF. In DNA form, the CDR3 reads TGTGCCAGCAGTGGGGCAGGACACCAAGCTTTCTTT.

The chain employs TRBV6-1 and TRBJ1-2; D is possibly TRBD1 (6 bases). V shed 6 bases and J shed 3 bases, with 11 bases lying between them. In germline, CDR1 is MNHNS, CDR2 SASEGT. The CDR3 totals 13 residues. CDR3 sequence reads: CASRLQGDYGYTF. Written as DNA, the CDR3 is TGTGCCAGCAGGCTACAGGGAGACTATGGCTACACCTTC.

V and J are TRBV5-1 and TRBJ1-1, with a possible D match to TRBD1 (6 bases). Germline V lookup: CDR1 SGHRS, CDR2 YFSETQ. The V and J ends lost 4 bases and 3 bases respectively, with 13 bases between them. The CDR3 has 14 amino acids. CDR3 DNA sequence: TGCGCCAGCAGCCTTCAGGGGCCCGACACTGAAGCTTTCTTT. As protein: CASSLQGPDTEAFF. The full variable domain, rest sourced from reference TRBV5-1 and TRBJ1-1, is KAGVTQTPRYLIKTRGQQVTLSCSPISGHRSVSWYQQTPGQGLQFLFEYFSETQRNKGNFPGRFSGRQFSNSRSEMNVSTLELGDSALYLCASSLQGPDTEAFFGQGTRLTVV.

The rearrangement links TRBV6-6 to TRBJ1-6; 9 nucleotides agree with TRBD1. Germline loops: CDR1 MNHNY, CDR2 SVGAGI (reference sequence). With 8 bases clipped from V and 10 bases from J, the junction kept 3 bases outside the gene matches. This CDR3 has 12 residues. CDR3 protein: CASRDRDSPLHF. CDR3 nucleotides: TGTGCCAGCCGGGACAGGGACTCACCCCTCCACTTT.

The chain links TRBV6-1 to TRBJ1-2, with a possible D match to TRBD1 (5 bases). V was clipped by 0 bases and J by 1 base, with 12 bases between them. The CDR3 totals 16 residues. Germline V lookup: CDR1 MNHNS, CDR2 SASEGT. Here the CDR3 reads CASSEAGGRGNYGYTF. CDR3 in DNA: TGTGCCAGCAGTGAAGCCGGGGGTAGGGGTAACTATGGCTACACCTTC.

The chain combines TRBV6-5 with TRBJ2-5; D call uncertain. The CDR3 loop spans 12 amino acids. V lost 4 bases, J lost 10 bases, and 13 bases lay in between. The germline V gene has CDR1 MNHEY and CDR2 SVGAGI. The DNA of the CDR3 is TGTGCCAGCAGTTCCCGTGGCAGCGACCAGTACTTC. It codes for CASSSRGSDQYF.

This chain uses TRBV6-5 with TRBJ2-3; 8 nucleotides agree with TRBD2. The CDR3 sequence is 14 residues long. The V gene end was trimmed by 6 bases and the J gene end by 4 bases; junction bases not matched to a gene: 6. The V gene's germline CDR1 is MNHEY and CDR2 SVGAGI. The CDR3 is CASSQSGRPDTQYF. CDR3 nucleotide sequence: TGTGCCAGCAGCCAAAGCGGGAGACCAGATACGCAGTATTTT.

The chain joins TRBV6-5 to TRBJ2-2; 7 nucleotides agree with TRBD2. The J segment lost 1 base and the V segment lost 7 bases, leaving 6 bases of the junction unmatched. The CDR3 runs to 15 residues. CDR1 MNHEY and CDR2 SVGAGI come from the germline V gene. The CDR3 DNA reads as TGTGCCAGCACCCTTGGGGGGGGGAACACCGGGGAGCTGTTTTTT. Its translation is CASTLGGGNTGELFF.

The chain employs TRBV7-9 and TRBJ1-1; D possibly corresponds to TRBD1 (6 bases). CDR3 size: 14 residues. CDR1 SEHNR and CDR2 FQNEAQ come from the germline V gene (reference sequence). Trimming removed 7 bases at V and 0 bases at J, with 12 bases between. Here the CDR3 reads CASTADSMNTEAFF. CDR3 in DNA: TGTGCCAGCACCGCGGACAGTATGAACACTGAAGCTTTCTTT.

The chain combines TRBV5-1 with TRBJ2-7; 7 bases match TRBD1. Germline-derived CDR1 and CDR2 are SGHRS and YFSETQ. V lost 3 bases to trimming and J lost 0 bases; unmatched junction nucleotides: 3. There are 14 residues in the CDR3. This CDR3 is CASSSQGLSYEQYF. CDR3 bases: TGCGCCAGCAGCTCACAGGGGCTCTCCTACGAGCAGTACTTC.

The rearrangement links TRBV19 to TRBJ1-6; D is perhaps TRBD1 (5 bases). V gave up 3 bases and J gave up 0 bases, with 6 bases separating them. CDR3 length: 15 amino acids. From germline, CDR1 is LNHDA and CDR2 SQIVND (reference sequence). CDR3 nucleotide sequence: TGTGCCAGTAGTATTGACAGCTCCTATAATTCACCCCTCCACTTT. It specifies CASSIDSSYNSPLHF.

This sequence joins TRBV6-1 and TRBJ1-2, with 10 bases matching TRBD1. V lost 7 bases to trimming and J lost 5 bases; unmatched junction nucleotides: 4. The germline V gene has CDR1 MNHNS and CDR2 SASEGT. This CDR3 region has 13 residues. CDR3 loop: CASTGTGVYGYTF. CDR3 sequence (DNA): TGTGCCAGCACGGGGACAGGGGTATATGGCTACACCTTC.

V and J are TRBV18 and TRBJ1-1; the D is unclear. CDR1 KGHSH and CDR2 LQKENI come from the germline V gene. With 6 bases removed from V and 0 bases from J, the gap between germline ends came to 11 bases. CDR3 length: 14 amino acids. The CDR3 loop reads CASSPYAMNTEAFF. The CDR3 nucleotides are TGTGCCAGCTCCCCCTATGCGATGAACACTGAAGCTTTCTTT.

This rearrangement joins TRBV2 to TRBJ2-1; 9 positions match TRBD2. Trimming cost V 7 bases and J 14 bases; bases outside gene matches: 9. This CDR3 contains 12 residues. Germline assignment: CDR1 SNHLY and CDR2 FYNNEI. CDR3 in DNA: TGTGCCAGCACCAGATTAGCGGGAGATGAGTTCTTC. Amino acid sequence: CASTRLAGDEFF. The full variable domain, in which reference TRBV2 and TRBJ2-1 provide the parts outside the CDR3, is EPEVTQTPSHQVTQMGQEVILRCVPISNHLYFYWYRQILGQKVEFLVSFYNNEISEKSEIFDDQFSVERPDGSNFTLKIRSTKLEDSAMYFCASTRLAGDEFFGPGTRLTVL.